Presented here are 15 T cell receptor beta chains from one specimen sequenced in a study of T cells after yellow fever vaccination (dated by TCRdb to the late 2010s). The label giving this sample's treatment or condition can be read as: live attenuated yellow fever vaccine strain. Library creation used 5' RACE. Sequencer: Illumina HiSeq 2500. TCRdb applied fastp at Q25 and MiXCR to the public reads, then kept only in-frame beta chains. Entries that share a CDR3 protein sequence are merged under the most common genes and DNA. This sample holds about 300,000 distinct CDR3 sequences; 6.5% to 8.5% were observed only once. Of the sample, 15% to 20% falls within the top ten clones. The sequences come from PBMCs, collected approximately 40 days after the first yellow fever vaccination. The receptors were gathered from a young man who received the YFV17D yellow fever vaccine.

This clonotype was seen many times. The CDR3 bases are TGTGCCATCAGTGAGGGACAGAACACCGGGGAGCTGTTTTTT. Amino acids: CAISEGQNTGELFF. The J gene is TRBJ2-2, the V gene TRBV10-3; possible D gene TRBD1, 5 bases. Germline CDR1 and CDR2: ENHRY and SYGVKD. Trimming removed 2 bases from V and 1 base from J, with 5 bases in between. The CDR3 is 14 residues long.

In its sample, this clonotype was seen a few times. The V and J genes are TRBV10-1 and TRBJ2-7; a possible D gene is TRBD2 (6 bases). The V gene lost 7 bases and the J gene lost 2 bases, with 15 bases spanning the gap. The CDR3 length is 14 residues. Germline CDR1 and CDR2: WNHNN and SYGVQD (reference sequence). The CDR3 region is CASKKETGAYEQYF. The CDR3 bases are TGCGCCAGCAAAAAAGAGACGGGAGCCTACGAGCAGTACTTC.

The table lists this clonotype with a few counts. This sequence joins TRBV20-1 and TRBJ1-1, with a tentative D call TRBD1 (5 bases). CDR3 length equals 11 residues. CDR1 DFQATT and CDR2 SNEGSKA come from the germline V gene (reference sequence). The CDR3 loop is CRGEDNTEAFF. CDR3 in DNA: TGCAGGGGGGAGGATAACACTGAAGCTTTCTTT.

This chain uses TRBV18 with TRBJ1-3; 8 bases match TRBD1. V lost 2 bases to trimming and J lost 2 bases; unmatched junction nucleotides: 5. The CDR3 has 16 residues. CDR1 KGHSH and CDR2 LQKENI come from the germline V gene. CDR3 residues: CASSPDRGLAGNTIYF. For the CDR3, the DNA is TGTGCCAGCTCACCAGACAGGGGTTTGGCTGGAAACACCATATATTTT.

This clonotype has only a few counts. The gene calls are TRBV5-1 and TRBJ2-3; 10 nucleotides match TRBD2. Germline values: CDR1 SGHRS, CDR2 YFSETQ. V shed 4 bases, J shed 5 bases, and the junction held 7 bases outside the gene matches. This CDR3 is 15 amino acids long. In nucleotides, the CDR3 is TGCGCCAGCAGCCGTACGAGCGGGGGGGGAGATACGCAGTATTTT. Protein sequence: CASSRTSGGGDTQYF. Using reference TRBV5-1 and TRBJ2-3 for the parts outside the CDR3, the full variable domain is KAGVTQTPRYLIKTRGQQVTLSCSPISGHRSVSWYQQTPGQGLQFLFEYFSETQRNKGNFPGRFSGRQFSNSRSEMNVSTLELGDSALYLCASSRTSGGGDTQYFGPGTRLTVL.

This clonotype was found many times. The junction departs from germline at one end; a sequencing error may be responsible. V is TRBV5-1 and J is TRBJ2-5, with D perhaps TRBD2 (6 bases). The CDR3 is made up of 12 amino acids. CDR1 is SGHRS, CDR2 YFSETQ, per germline. In nucleotides, the CDR3 is TGTGCCAGCAGTTTGAGCGGGGAGACCCAGTACTTC. This encodes CASSLSGETQYF. The variable domain in full, with the rest retrieved from reference TRBV5-1 and TRBJ2-5, is KAGVTQTPRYLIKTRGQQVTLSCSPISGHRSVSWYQQTPGQGLQFLFEYFSETQRNKGNFPGRFSGRQFSNSRSEMNVSTLELGDSALYLCASSLSGETQYFGPGTRLLVL.

This clonotype was found many times. This chain uses TRBV7-2 with TRBJ2-5; a weak D match, TRBD2 (6 bases). CDR1 and CDR2 from the germline V gene are SGHTA and FQGNSA. Trimming stripped 4 bases from V and 4 bases from J, with 10 bases between. The CDR3 length is 13 residues. CDR3: CASSWRVGETQYF. The CDR3 region has the DNA TGTGCCAGCAGCTGGAGGGTTGGAGAGACCCAGTACTTC.

This clonotype appeared a few times. V and J are TRBV7-3 and TRBJ1-2, with a tentative D call TRBD1 (5 bases). The CDR3 is 13 amino acids. V was trimmed by 4 bases and J by 6 bases, leaving 12 bases between them. The germline CDR1 and CDR2 sequences are SGHTA and FQGTGA. This CDR3 is CASSSAAGDGYTF. The CDR3 coding sequence is TGTGCCAGCAGCTCCGCGGCGGGGGATGGCTACACCTTC.

This clonotype was picked up a small number of times. As DNA, the CDR3 is TGTGCCAGCACCTGTCGCATACAGGGTTTGTGCACTGAAGCTTTCTTT. Protein: CASTCRIQGLCTEAFF. The V and J genes are TRBV19 and TRBJ1-1; TRBD1 is a possible D gene (6 bases). This CDR3 is built from 16 residues. CDR1 LNHDA and CDR2 SQIVND come from the germline V gene (reference sequence). Trimming took off 9 bases at V and 4 bases at J, with 24 bases between the two ends. Full variable domain (remainder filled in from reference TRBV19 and TRBJ1-1): DGGITQSPKYLFRKEGQNVTLSCEQNLNHDAMYWYRQDPGQGLRLIYYSQIVNDFQKGDIAEGYSVSREKKESFPLTVTSAQKNPTAFYLCASTCRIQGLCTEAFFGQGTRLTVV.

The genes are TRBV12-3 or TRBV12-4 and TRBJ1-1, with D perhaps matching TRBD1 (5 bases). The CDR3 runs to 13 residues. Trimming shortened V by 6 bases and J by 1 base, and 9 bases separated the two germline ends. CDR3 amino acids: CASSRQQNTEAFF. The CDR3 DNA is TGTGCCAGCAGCCGACAGCAGAACACTGAAGCTTTCTTT.

The chain carries TRBV20-1 and TRBJ1-2; D is possibly TRBD1 (6 bases). The CDR3 spans 13 residues. Per the germline V gene, CDR1 is DFQATT and CDR2 is SNEGSKA (reference sequence). The germline V and J ends were trimmed by 3 bases and 7 bases, with 15 bases remaining between them. CDR3 amino acids: CSASHAGARGYTF. CDR3 sequence (DNA): TGCAGTGCTAGTCACGCGGGGGCGCGTGGCTACACCTTC.

Ten or more counts support this clonotype. This chain connects TRBV7-2 to TRBJ2-5, with no clear D. Germline-derived CDR1 and CDR2 are SGHTA and FQGNSA. V dropped 7 bases and J dropped 5 bases, with 8 bases sitting between them. This CDR3 is built from 11 residues. CDR3 loop: CASMGWETQYF. In DNA, the CDR3 is TGTGCCAGCATGGGTTGGGAGACCCAGTACTTC.

This clonotype was seen a few times. V usage is TRBV7-2 and J usage is TRBJ2-2, with D tentatively TRBD2 (5 bases). The germline V gene has CDR1 SGHTA and CDR2 FQGNSA. CDR3 size: 14 residues. The ends were cut back, 8 bases at V and 2 bases at J, with 12 bases in the middle. CDR3 coding DNA: TGTGCCAGCTCGGGAAGGGTCAACACCGGGGAGCTGTTTTTT. Protein product: CASSGRVNTGELFF.

There are a few counts of this clonotype. The CDR3 loop is CSARNSGGRGGELFF. In nucleotides, the CDR3 is TGCAGTGCTAGAAATAGCGGGGGGAGGGGCGGGGAGCTGTTTTTT. V and J are TRBV20-1 and TRBJ2-2; 10 nucleotides align to TRBD2. The CDR3 spans 15 residues. Germline CDR1 and CDR2: DFQATT and SNEGSKA (reference sequence). The trim removed 2 bases at V and 7 bases at J, leaving 7 bases unmatched.

This clonotype was picked up many times. The chain uses TRBV6-5 and TRBJ1-1; tentatively, D is TRBD1 (5 bases). V shed 6 bases and J shed 7 bases, with 9 bases lying between them. Germline values: CDR1 MNHEY, CDR2 SVGAGI. This CDR3 has 11 residues. This CDR3 reads CASSWGSEAFF. The CDR3, as DNA: TGTGCCAGCAGCTGGGGGAGTGAAGCTTTCTTT.